The 14 T cell receptor beta chains in this list originate from one sample, sequenced in a study of shared clonotypes between healthy human individuals. Repertoires were generated with immunoSEQ multiplex PCR, while TCRdb's copy carries only in-frame clones and drops some. This repertoire shows roughly 590,000 clones, roughly 95% found once; its top ten account for over 0.09%. Naive-designated CD8 cells lacked CD45RO, were positively enriched for CCR7, and omitted terminally differentiated effector memory CD45RA+ cells. The specimen sequenced was naive CD8+ T cells sorted from blood. The origin of the receptors is a woman younger than 45 in good health.

V usage is TRBV27 and J usage is TRBJ2-2, with a possible D match to TRBD1 (6 bases). CDR1 is MNHEY and CDR2 is SMNVEV in the germline V gene (reference sequence). Trimming removed 3 bases at V and 7 bases at J, with 12 bases between. The CDR3 is 14 residues long. The CDR3 coding sequence is TGTGCCAGCAGTTTTGTGGGGGCCGGCGGGGAGCTGTTTTTT. This codes for CASSFVGAGGELFF.

The genes are TRBV5-5 and TRBJ1-5, with 7 bases that match TRBD1. Germline CDR1 reads SGHKS; CDR2 reads YYEKEE (reference sequence). The CDR3 is 14 amino acids. Trimming cost V 0 bases and J 5 bases; bases outside gene matches: 2. The CDR3 bases are TGTGCCAGCAGCTTGGGACAGGGCTATCAGCCCCAGCATTTT. Protein: CASSLGQGYQPQHF.

V is TRBV28 and J is TRBJ2-1, with 9 bases that match TRBD2. V shed 5 bases and J 0 bases; nucleotides not matched to a gene: 14. This CDR3 comprises 19 residues. Germline V gene sequence: CDR1 MDHEN, CDR2 SYDVKM. As DNA, the CDR3 is TGTGCCAGCAGTCCCATATTTGGCGGGAGGGATATCTCCTACAATGAGCAGTTCTTC. This encodes CASSPIFGGRDISYNEQFF.

The rearrangement joins TRBV27 to TRBJ2-3; 15 bases are shared with TRBD2. This CDR3 is built from 17 residues. The J segment lost 6 bases and the V segment lost 6 bases, leaving 10 bases of the junction unmatched. Germline V gene sequence: CDR1 MNHEY, CDR2 SMNVEV (reference sequence). CDR3 in DNA: TGTGCCAGCAGACGAGGGACTAGCGGGAGGAATGAGGATACGCAGTATTTT. This sequence encodes CASRRGTSGRNEDTQYF.

The chain uses TRBV28 and TRBJ1-2; no clear D. CDR1 and CDR2 from the germline V gene are MDHEN and SYDVKM. This CDR3 is 14 amino acids long. V dropped 3 bases and J dropped 4 bases, with 12 bases sitting between them. The CDR3 region has the DNA TGTGCCAGCAGTTTTGGTCAGGCGAGCTATGGCTACACCTTC. Its protein product is CASSFGQASYGYTF.

This chain links TRBV29-1 with TRBJ2-7; D may be TRBD2 (5 bases). CDR3 size: 13 residues. The V gene's germline CDR1 is SQVTM and CDR2 ANQGSEA. V gave up 1 base and J gave up 2 bases, with 9 bases separating them. CDR3: CSVEGAGPYEQYF. CDR3 bases: TGCAGCGTTGAAGGGGCGGGTCCCTACGAGCAGTACTTC.

The V call is TRBV11-2, the J call TRBJ2-7; 10 positions agree with TRBD2. Per the germline V gene, CDR1 is SGHAT and CDR2 is FQNNGV. Unmatched junction bases numbered 18, after V lost 0 bases and J lost 4 bases. This CDR3 is built from 20 residues. This CDR3 is CASSLDSAGFASGSFYEQYF. CDR3 DNA sequence: TGTGCCAGCAGCTTAGATTCGGCGGGGTTTGCTAGCGGGAGTTTTTACGAGCAGTACTTC. Looking up the rest from reference TRBV11-2 and TRBJ2-7 gives the full variable domain: EAGVAQSPRYKIIEKRQSVAFWCNPISGHATLYWYQQILGQGPKLLIQFQNNGVVDDSQLPKDRFSAERLKGVDSTLKIQPAKLEDSAVYLCASSLDSAGFASGSFYEQYFGPGTRLTVT.

This clone showed up just once. V and J are TRBV14 and TRBJ2-7, with TRBD2 matching 8 bases. The J segment lost 6 bases and the V segment lost 6 bases, leaving 4 bases of the junction unmatched. Germline V gives CDR1 SGHDN, CDR2 FVKESK. The CDR3 extends over 12 amino acids. The CDR3 nucleotides read TGTGCCAGCAGTCGGGAGGGCCTCGAGCAGTACTTC. Residues: CASSREGLEQYF. Filled out from reference TRBV14 and TRBJ2-7, the complete variable domain reads EAGVTQFPSHSVIEKGQTVTLRCDPISGHDNLYWYRRVMGKEIKFLLHFVKESKQDESGMPNNRFLAERTGGTYSTLKVQPAELEDSGVYFCASSREGLEQYFGPGTRLTVT.

The chain links TRBV28 to TRBJ1-1; 7 bases agree with TRBD1. V was clipped by 1 base and J by 5 bases; unmatched bases: 7. Per germline, CDR1 MDHEN and CDR2 SYDVKM. CDR3 length equals 15 residues. The CDR3 DNA sequence: TGTGCCAGCAGTTTATTATCAGGGGGTGGAACTGAAGCTTTCTTT. This codes for CASSLLSGGGTEAFF. The whole variable domain, remainder taken from reference TRBV28 and TRBJ1-1, is DVKVTQSSRYLVKRTGEKVFLECVQDMDHENMFWYRQDPGLGLRLIYFSYDVKMKEKGDIPEGYSVSREKKERFSLILESASTNQTSMYLCASSLLSGGGTEAFFGQGTRLTVV.

The chain links TRBV6-5 to TRBJ2-7; no reliable D call. From germline, CDR1 is MNHEY and CDR2 SVGAGI. V was cut by 5 bases and J by 2 bases, with 10 bases left in between. The CDR3 loop spans 13 amino acids. CDR3 nucleotide sequence: TGTGCCAGCAGTCTCGCCCGCCCCTACGAGCAGTACTTC. Its translation is CASSLARPYEQYF.

This chain connects TRBV5-5 to TRBJ2-1; TRBD2 matches 9 bases. CDR3 length: 14 residues. Germline V gene lookup returns CDR1 SGHKS and CDR2 YYEKEE (reference sequence). Trimming took 5 bases from V and 8 from J; bases not matched to a gene: 8. CDR3 sequence: CASSSGTSLYEQFF. The CDR3 DNA follows: TGTGCCAGCAGTTCCGGGACTAGCTTATATGAGCAGTTCTTC.

J is TRBJ1-1 and V is TRBV27; TRBD1 is a possible D gene (6 bases). The CDR3 extends over 14 amino acids. Deletions cut 3 bases from V and 1 base from J, with 9 bases between. The germline V gene has CDR1 MNHEY and CDR2 SMNVEV (reference sequence). CDR3 amino acids: CASSLLQGNTEAFF. The CDR3 DNA follows: TGTGCCAGCAGTTTGTTACAGGGGAACACTGAAGCTTTCTTT.

The chain couples TRBV28 to TRBJ1-5; 9 nucleotides line up with TRBD1. With 8 bases clipped from V and 6 bases from J, the junction kept 8 bases outside the gene matches. CDR3 size: 14 residues. The germline V gene encodes CDR1 MDHEN and CDR2 SYDVKM. The CDR3 is CASVTGGYSQPQHF. Here the CDR3 DNA reads TGTGCCAGCGTCACAGGGGGCTACAGTCAGCCCCAGCATTTT.

This chain uses TRBV29-1 with TRBJ2-5, with D maybe TRBD2 (6 bases). The CDR3 loop spans 14 amino acids. CDR1 SQVTM and CDR2 ANQGSEA come from the germline V gene. The ends were cut back, 3 bases at V and 3 bases at J, with 14 bases in the middle. The CDR3 is CSVETRDFEETQYF. In nucleotides, the CDR3 is TGCAGCGTTGAGACCCGGGACTTCGAAGAGACCCAGTACTTC. Filled out from reference TRBV29-1 and TRBJ2-5, the complete variable domain reads SAVISQKPSRDICQRGTSLTIQCQVDSQVTMMFWYRQQPGQSLTLIATANQGSEATYESGFVIDKFPISRPNLTFSTLTVSNMSPEDSSIYLCSVETRDFEETQYFGPGTRLLVL.